The 20 T cell receptor beta chains listed next were all sequenced from one sample in a study of blood T cell repertoires in COVID-19. This table comes from immunoSEQ multiplex PCR, and its TCRdb copy is limited to in-frame clones, with some not included. The repertoire has 390,000 or so clones, 70% to 90% of them found once; the top ten carry less than 3.5%. Sequenced sample: peripheral blood. These receptors were collected from a woman aged 30 to 39 with COVID-19, enrolled during active disease.

The V call is TRBV19, the J call TRBJ1-1; D is possibly TRBD1 (6 bases). Germline lookup yields CDR1 LNHDA and CDR2 SQIVND (reference sequence). This CDR3 is built from 12 residues. V lost 4 bases to trimming and J lost 4 bases, with 7 bases between them. The CDR3 DNA reads as TGTGCCAGTAGTAACAGGGCCACTGAAGCTTTCTTT. It translates to CASSNRATEAFF.

A note on this clone: The junction departs from germline at one end; a sequencing error may be responsible. The sample contains more than one DNA sequence encoding this CDR3. This sequence joins TRBV7-9 and TRBJ1-5; the match to TRBD1 covers 9 bases. The CDR3 is 15 amino acids. Germline V lookup: CDR1 SEHNR, CDR2 FQNEAQ (reference sequence). In DNA form, the CDR3 reads TGTGCCAGTAGCTCTGGGACAGGGTATAATCAGCCCCAGCATTTT. Its protein product is CASSSGTGYNQPQHF.

This clone was observed a single time. The chain has TRBV5-4 and TRBJ2-3; TRBD2 agrees at 10 bases. The CDR3 loop spans 16 amino acids. With V trimmed by 2 bases and J by 6 bases, 9 bases remained unmatched. CDR1 is SGHNT and CDR2 is YYREEE in the germline V gene (reference sequence). Written as DNA, the CDR3 is TGTGCCAGCAGCTTAAAAGCGGGAGGGCCTAGTGATACGCAGTATTTT. It encodes CASSLKAGGPSDTQYF.

V and J are TRBV9 and TRBJ1-2, with D possibly matching TRBD1 (5 bases). V lost 7 bases to trimming and J lost 1 base, with 11 bases between them. Germline CDR1 and CDR2: SGDLS and YYNGEE. The CDR3 runs to 13 residues. CDR3: CASGASVNYGYTF. The CDR3 DNA reads TGTGCCAGCGGGGCATCCGTTAACTATGGCTACACCTTC.

The chain combines TRBV5-8 with TRBJ2-4, with a tentative D call TRBD2 (6 bases). Germline V CDR1 and CDR2: SGHTS, YDEGEE. CDR3 length: 15 amino acids. Trimming removed 0 bases at V and 8 bases at J, with 15 bases between. As DNA, the CDR3 is TGTGCCAGCAGCTTGGGGGGCGCGGGAAGGGACATTCAGTACTTC. Protein product: CASSLGGAGRDIQYF.

The chain joins TRBV28 to TRBJ2-7, with a tentative D call TRBD2 (5 bases). The V and J ends lost 4 bases and 3 bases respectively, with 10 bases between them. Germline V gene sequence: CDR1 MDHEN, CDR2 SYDVKM. The CDR3 sequence is 13 residues long. The chain's CDR3 is CASSSGLDYEQYF. CDR3 in DNA: TGTGCCAGCAGTTCAGGACTGGACTACGAGCAGTACTTC.

This clone has only a few counts. The chain carries TRBV7-9 and TRBJ1-1, with 10 bases that match TRBD1. Germline CDR1 SEHNR, CDR2 FQNEAQ (reference sequence). The length of the CDR3 is 13 residues. Trimming took 5 bases from V and 10 from J; bases not matched to a gene: 7. CDR3 loop: CASSPGTGDLAFF. DNA of the CDR3: TGTGCCAGCAGCCCCGGGACAGGGGATTTAGCTTTCTTT.

The chain employs TRBV16 and TRBJ2-1; D may be TRBD1 (7 bases). The CDR3 has 22 residues. Per the germline V gene, CDR1 is KGHSY and CDR2 is FQNENV. The ends were cut back, 3 bases at V and 0 bases at J, with 30 bases in the middle. The CDR3 loop is CASSQPKGASRRGSSSYNEQFF. CDR3 in DNA: TGTGCCAGCAGCCAGCCTAAGGGGGCCTCGCGGAGGGGGAGTAGCTCCTACAATGAGCAGTTCTTC.

This clone was found a few times. The chain couples TRBV18 to TRBJ1-1; the match to TRBD1 covers 7 bases. The junction had 6 bases not matched to a gene; V was cut back by 1 base and J by 1 base. The V gene's germline CDR1 is KGHSH and CDR2 LQKENI. The CDR3 is 16 amino acids. CDR3 region: CASSPRLRDRNTEAFF. Here the CDR3 DNA reads TGTGCCAGCTCACCACGGTTGAGGGACAGGAACACTGAAGCTTTCTTT.

The chain uses TRBV5-5 and TRBJ2-1; 9 bases line up with TRBD2. Trimming cost V 4 bases and J 7 bases; bases outside gene matches: 0. CDR3 size: 12 residues. Germline loops: CDR1 SGHKS, CDR2 YYEKEE (reference sequence). The CDR3 coding sequence is TGTGCCAGCAGCAGCGGGGGGAATGAGCAGTTCTTC. Amino acid sequence: CASSSGGNEQFF.

This clone has just a few counts. V is TRBV9 and J is TRBJ2-1; the match to TRBD2 covers 13 bases. The CDR3 is 19 amino acids. Looked up from germline, CDR1 is SGDLS and CDR2 is YYNGEE. V lost 4 bases to trimming and J lost 8 bases; unmatched junction nucleotides: 18. The CDR3 DNA reads as TGTGCCAGCAGCACCCCCATGGGACTAGCGGGAAGATCCTTCGATGAGCAGTTCTTC. Translating it yields CASSTPMGLAGRSFDEQFF.

The chain has TRBV18 and TRBJ2-1; TRBD1 agrees at 12 bases. Germline V gene sequence: CDR1 KGHSH, CDR2 LQKENI. The CDR3 has 15 residues. Trimming removed 6 bases from V and 8 bases from J; junction bases left unmatched: 8. CDR3 DNA sequence: TGTGCCAGCTCTCTCGCCGGGACAGGGGGCTATGAGCAGTTCTTC. It encodes CASSLAGTGGYEQFF.

The J gene is TRBJ2-1, the V gene TRBV28, with 9 positions matching TRBD1. CDR1 and CDR2 from the germline V gene are MDHEN and SYDVKM. Trimming cost V 2 bases and J 4 bases; bases outside gene matches: 6. The CDR3 is 16 residues long. CDR3 protein: CASSLPTGGPYNEQFF. The CDR3 coding sequence is TGTGCCAGCAGTTTACCGACAGGGGGGCCGTACAATGAGCAGTTCTTC.

The rearrangement links TRBV11-2 to TRBJ2-6; weak D call: TRBD2 (6 bases). Germline CDR1 reads SGHAT; CDR2 reads FQNNGV. The V and J ends lost 3 bases and 1 base respectively, with 13 bases between them. This CDR3 has 17 residues. The CDR3 nucleotides read TGTGCCAGCAGCTTCCTGGGACTCCCTTCTGGGGCCAACGTCCTGACTTTC. Its protein product is CASSFLGLPSGANVLTF.

The V call is TRBV3-1 (or the pseudogene TRBV3-2), the J call TRBJ2-3; 7 bases are a match to TRBD2. With 0 bases clipped from V and 1 base from J, the junction kept 7 bases outside the gene matches. The germline gives CDR1 LGHDT, CDR2 YNNKEL (reference sequence). The CDR3 is made up of 17 amino acids. The CDR3 sequence: CASSQDPAGVRTDTQYF. As DNA, the CDR3 is TGTGCCAGCAGCCAAGATCCCGCGGGGGTCCGCACAGATACGCAGTATTTT.

CDR3 in amino acids: CASSIAAGGSTEAFF. The CDR3 region has the DNA TGTGCCAGTAGTATTGCGGCGGGGGGTTCTACTGAAGCTTTCTTT. The genes are TRBV19 and TRBJ1-1; D is perhaps TRBD1 (5 bases). Trimming took off 3 bases at V and 5 bases at J, with 16 bases between the two ends. CDR1 LNHDA and CDR2 SQIVND come from the germline V gene (reference sequence). The CDR3 is 15 residues long. Full variable domain (remainder filled in from reference TRBV19 and TRBJ1-1): DGGITQSPKYLFRKEGQNVTLSCEQNLNHDAMYWYRQDPGQGLRLIYYSQIVNDFQKGDIAEGYSVSREKKESFPLTVTSAQKNPTAFYLCASSIAAGGSTEAFFGQGTRLTVV.

This chain links TRBV5-8 with TRBJ1-1; a weak D match, TRBD1 (6 bases). Trimming cost V 1 base and J 11 bases, with 15 bases left between them. This CDR3 region has 13 residues. CDR1 is SGHTS and CDR2 is YDEGEE in the germline V gene. The CDR3 region is CASSLRAGAGAFF. CDR3 nucleotide sequence: TGTGCCAGCAGCTTGAGGGCAGGGGCCGGGGCTTTCTTT.

The V and J genes are TRBV24-1 and TRBJ2-6; 9 nucleotides agree with TRBD1. Looked up from germline, CDR1 is KGHDR and CDR2 is SFDVKD. CDR3 length: 17 residues. Germline trimming cut 4 bases from V and 13 bases from J; bases unmatched to any gene: 16. In DNA form, the CDR3 reads TGTGCCACCAGTGACCCCATCCGGGACAGGGTGGGGAGGGTCCTGACTTTC. Its translation is CATSDPIRDRVGRVLTF.

V is TRBV6-2 or TRBV6-3 and J is TRBJ1-5; TRBD1 matches 7 bases. With 5 bases clipped from V and 0 bases from J, the junction kept 16 bases outside the gene matches. Germline V gene lookup returns CDR1 MNHEY and CDR2 SVGEGT. The CDR3 runs to 19 residues. In nucleotides, the CDR3 is TGTGCCAGCAGTGGCGGACAGGTAAGGGTCGGCAGTAGCAATCAGCCCCAGCATTTT. Protein sequence: CASSGGQVRVGSSNQPQHF.

The chain is built from TRBV11-2 and TRBJ1-4, with D tentatively TRBD1 (6 bases). V lost 5 bases to trimming and J lost 3 bases, with 10 bases between them. Germline CDR1 is SGHAT and CDR2 is FQNNGV. The CDR3 length is 14 residues. For the CDR3, the DNA is TGTGCCAGCAGCCCAGGACAGCCTAATGAAAAACTGTTTTTT. Its protein product is CASSPGQPNEKLFF.